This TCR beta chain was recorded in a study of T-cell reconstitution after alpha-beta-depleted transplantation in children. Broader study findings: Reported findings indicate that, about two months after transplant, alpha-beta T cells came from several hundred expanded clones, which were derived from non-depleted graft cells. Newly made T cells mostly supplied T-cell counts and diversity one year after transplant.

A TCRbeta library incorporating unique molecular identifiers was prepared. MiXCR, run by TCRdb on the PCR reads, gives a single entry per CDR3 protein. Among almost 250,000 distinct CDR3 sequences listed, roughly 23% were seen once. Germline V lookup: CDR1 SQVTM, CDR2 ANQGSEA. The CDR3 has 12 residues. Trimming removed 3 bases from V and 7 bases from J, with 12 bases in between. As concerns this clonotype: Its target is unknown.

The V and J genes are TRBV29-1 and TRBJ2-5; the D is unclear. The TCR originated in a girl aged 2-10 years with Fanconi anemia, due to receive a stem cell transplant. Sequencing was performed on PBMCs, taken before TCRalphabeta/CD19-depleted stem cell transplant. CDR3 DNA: TGCAGCGTTGATATGTGGCGAGGGACCCAGTACTTC. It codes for CSVDMWRGTQYF.